This section outlines one T cell receptor (beta chain) sequence together with its context. Its specificity is not known. Looked up from germline, CDR1 is DFQATT and CDR2 is SNEGSKA (reference sequence). The CDR3 is made up of 14 amino acids. V lost 5 bases, J lost 1 base, and 5 bases stayed unmatched. This sample stems from a study of T cells in Graves' hyperthyroidism and ophthalmopathy. Overall study findings and caveats: Prediction of ophthalmopathy progression came a median roughly 6.6 months pre-onset.

Enrolled ophthalmopathy patients presented with a Clinical Activity Score of at least 3, a NOSPECS grade of at least 4, and disease duration under 3 months. Template material for amplifying TCR beta CDR3 regions consisted of RNA transcripts. Using the HTBI primer set, a first-round RT-PCR was run on the TCR CDR3. TCRdb called the multiplex PCR reads again in MiXCR, with one record for every CDR3 protein. Here the sample spans about 480,000 distinct CDR3 sequences, approximately 24% being singletons. This TCR derives from a young woman with Graves' ophthalmopathy. The sequenced sample was blood. This chain links TRBV20-1 with TRBJ1-2; 9 nucleotides align to TRBD1. The DNA of the CDR3 is TGCAGTGCTCCGCCGGACAGGGGTAACTATGGCTACACCTTC. This gives the protein CSAPPDRGNYGYTF.